This T cell receptor (beta chain) comes out of a study of cytomegalovirus exposure and HLA in healthy donors. Overall study results and limits: Donors belonging to an Asian-associated ancestry cluster reportedly showed fewer N-insertions in productive TCRs than the approximately 690-donor mean, according to what a later analysis found. Further analysis was carried out later, and it showed several of the most significant clusters appearing linked to common viral pathogens. Earlier analysis looked at TCR beta V segments, and most were productive about 90% or about 30% of the time.

Concerning this clone itself: What it recognizes is unknown.

The PCR ran on 60 Vbeta and 13 Jbeta primers. The assay was immunoSEQ multiplex PCR, and TCRdb's table has in-frame clones only and misses some. The table lists roughly 100,000 clones, 75% to 90% of them singletons. Germline CDR1 reads SGHTA; CDR2 reads FQGNSA. Trimming removed 2 bases from V and 10 bases from J; junction bases left unmatched: 5. CDR3 size: 14 residues. Specimen: PBMCs. This sequence was found in a man aged 30 to 45 in good health and CMV-seropositive. The rearrangement uses TRBV7-2 and TRBJ1-6; TRBD1 matches at 7 bases. For the CDR3, the DNA is TGTGCCAGCAGCTTACAACAGGGGAGGTCACCCCTCCACTTT. Translating it yields CASSLQQGRSPLHF.